Listed below are T cell receptor beta chains from one sample, sequenced in a study of graft-versus-host responses after intestinal transplantation. These receptors lack a known antigen. Libraries were prepared by immunoSEQ multiplex PCR; TCRdb keeps only in-frame clonotypes and omits some of them. This sample has about 83,000 clones, with roughly 89% found just once. Sequenced here: unstimulated CD4+ T cells sorted from spleen or lymph node cells, sampled before intestinal transplant. The receptor set was obtained from a human donor who received an intestinal transplant. Both conserved end residues are part of each CDR3. Each record gives: J gene, clone size, V gene, D gene, CDR3 protein, CDR3 DNA. The D gene is left open where the match is weak. Expanded clones get a size class; other rows say once, few or many, or leave the size out.

J gene: TRBJ2-2
clone size: NA
V gene: TRBV5-1
D gene: TRBD2
CDR3 protein: CASSLAPSGGNTGELFF
CDR3 DNA: TGCGCCAGCAGCTTGGCCCCTAGCGGGGGGAACACCGGGGAGCTGTTTTTT

J gene: TRBJ1-5
clone size: NA
V gene: TRBV19
D gene: NA
CDR3 protein: CASRPGNQGQPQHF
CDR3 DNA: TGTGCCAGTAGACCGGGTAATCAGGGTCAGCCCCAGCATTTT

J gene: TRBJ1-6
clone size: NA
V gene: TRBV7-9
D gene: NA
CDR3 protein: CASSLGRGVNSPLHF
CDR3 DNA: TGTGCCAGCAGCTTAGGGCGGGGGGTAAATTCACCCCTCCACTTT

J gene: TRBJ1-5
clone size: NA
V gene: TRBV2
D gene: NA
CDR3 protein: CASSDSALFTRGQPQHF
CDR3 DNA: TGTGCCAGCAGTGACTCGGCCCTTTTTACCAGGGGTCAGCCCCAGCATTTT

J gene: TRBJ1-1
clone size: NA
V gene: TRBV4-1
D gene: TRBD1
CDR3 protein: CASSHRTGNTEAFF
CDR3 DNA: TGCGCCAGCAGCCACCGGACAGGGAACACTGAAGCTTTCTTT

J gene: TRBJ1-3
clone size: NA
V gene: TRBV2
D gene: TRBD1
CDR3 protein: CASSEVLGQVIGDTIYF
CDR3 DNA: TGTGCCAGCAGTGAAGTTCTGGGACAGGTCATAGGGGACACCATATATTTT

J gene: TRBJ2-4
clone size: once
V gene: TRBV7-8
D gene: TRBD1
CDR3 protein: CASSLTGDKNIQYF
CDR3 DNA: TGTGCCAGCAGCTTGACAGGGGACAAAAACATTCAGTACTTC

J gene: TRBJ2-2
clone size: NA
V gene: TRBV11-2
D gene: TRBD2
CDR3 protein: CASSPWGVAGVGGGELFF
CDR3 DNA: TGTGCCAGCAGCCCATGGGGGGTAGCGGGAGTCGGCGGCGGGGAGCTGTTTTTT

J gene: TRBJ1-4
clone size: NA
V gene: TRBV5-5
D gene: NA
CDR3 protein: CASSLESRGGEKLFF
CDR3 DNA: TGTGCCAGCAGCTTGGAATCCCGGGGAGGGGAAAAACTGTTTTTT

J gene: TRBJ2-1
clone size: NA
V gene: TRBV11-2
D gene: NA
CDR3 protein: CASSLDSGYNEQFF
CDR3 DNA: TGTGCCAGCAGCTTAGATTCCGGCTACAATGAGCAGTTCTTC

J gene: TRBJ1-5
clone size: NA
V gene: TRBV30
D gene: NA
CDR3 protein: CAWREDRDQPQHF
CDR3 DNA: TGTGCCTGGAGGGAGGACAGAGATCAGCCCCAGCATTTT

J gene: TRBJ2-1
clone size: NA
V gene: TRBV5-1
D gene: TRBD1
CDR3 protein: CASSLGDRVADEQFF
CDR3 DNA: TGCGCCAGCAGCTTGGGGGACAGGGTAGCCGATGAGCAGTTCTTC

J gene: TRBJ1-2
clone size: few
V gene: TRBV28
D gene: TRBD1
CDR3 protein: CASRGTGNYGYTF
CDR3 DNA: TGTGCCAGCAGAGGGACAGGCAACTATGGCTACACCTTC

J gene: TRBJ2-7
clone size: NA
V gene: TRBV2
D gene: TRBD1
CDR3 protein: CASGNRGRYEQYF
CDR3 DNA: TGTGCCAGCGGTAACAGGGGGCGATACGAGCAGTACTTC

J gene: TRBJ2-6
clone size: NA
V gene: TRBV20-1
D gene: NA
CDR3 protein: CRAAGANVLTF
CDR3 DNA: TGCAGGGCGGCAGGGGCCAACGTCCTGACTTTC

J gene: TRBJ2-3
clone size: NA
V gene: TRBV6-1
D gene: TRBD1
CDR3 protein: CASSDGGQGWDTQYF
CDR3 DNA: TGTGCCAGCAGTGATGGGGGACAGGGGTGGGATACGCAGTATTTT

J gene: TRBJ2-7
clone size: NA
V gene: TRBV28
D gene: NA
CDR3 protein: CATQPGWAYEQYF
CDR3 DNA: TGTGCCACACAGCCGGGGTGGGCCTACGAGCAGTACTTC

J gene: TRBJ1-2
clone size: NA
V gene: TRBV7-9
D gene: NA
CDR3 protein: CASSHGGRVDYGYTF
CDR3 DNA: TGTGCCAGCAGCCATGGCGGCAGGGTCGACTATGGCTACACCTTC

J gene: TRBJ1-4
clone size: NA
V gene: TRBV6-1
D gene: NA
CDR3 protein: CASSEGNRGLLFF
CDR3 DNA: TGTGCCAGCAGTGAAGGGAACCGAGGTCTCCTGTTTTTT

J gene: TRBJ2-1
clone size: NA
V gene: TRBV19
D gene: NA
CDR3 protein: CASSSVSGPYNEQFF
CDR3 DNA: TGTGCCAGTAGTTCCGTGAGCGGCCCCTACAATGAGCAGTTCTTC

J gene: TRBJ1-1
clone size: NA
V gene: TRBV5-8
D gene: TRBD1
CDR3 protein: CASSTQSGGTEAFF
CDR3 DNA: TGTGCCAGCAGCACTCAATCAGGGGGCACTGAAGCTTTCTTT

J gene: TRBJ2-7
clone size: NA
V gene: TRBV13
D gene: NA
CDR3 protein: CASSFRGLPSYEQYF
CDR3 DNA: TGTGCCAGCAGCTTCAGGGGATTACCCTCCTACGAGCAGTACTTC

J gene: TRBJ2-7
clone size: NA
V gene: TRBV2
D gene: TRBD1
CDR3 protein: CASDPGQAYEQYF
CDR3 DNA: TGTGCCAGCGATCCGGGACAGGCCTACGAGCAGTACTTC

J gene: TRBJ1-3
clone size: NA
V gene: TRBV9
D gene: NA
CDR3 protein: CASSVEAVGRGNTIYF
CDR3 DNA: TGTGCCAGCAGCGTAGAGGCTGTCGGCAGGGGAAACACCATATATTTT

J gene: TRBJ2-2
clone size: NA
V gene: TRBV28
D gene: TRBD1
CDR3 protein: CASRIGTGAYGELFF
CDR3 DNA: TGTGCCAGCAGGATCGGGACAGGGGCTTACGGGGAGCTGTTTTTT

J gene: TRBJ2-1
clone size: NA
V gene: TRBV30
D gene: NA
CDR3 protein: CAWSVSRNEQFF
CDR3 DNA: TGTGCCTGGAGTGTGAGCCGCAATGAGCAGTTCTTC

J gene: TRBJ2-5
clone size: NA
V gene: TRBV5-1
D gene: TRBD1
CDR3 protein: CASSLGQGRETQYF
CDR3 DNA: TGCGCCAGCAGCTTGGGACAGGGGCGAGAGACCCAGTACTTC

J gene: TRBJ2-7
clone size: NA
V gene: TRBV28
D gene: NA
CDR3 protein: CATGRGGAYEQYF
CDR3 DNA: TGTGCCACCGGGCGGGGCGGTGCCTACGAGCAGTACTTC

J gene: TRBJ2-3
clone size: NA
V gene: TRBV7-3
D gene: NA
CDR3 protein: CASSSVPMVGGLTDTQYF
CDR3 DNA: TGTGCCAGCAGCTCCGTCCCAATGGTTGGCGGTCTAACAGATACGCAGTATTTT

J gene: TRBJ1-5
clone size: NA
V gene: TRBV6-1
D gene: TRBD1
CDR3 protein: CASSAGTGNQPQHF
CDR3 DNA: TGTGCCAGCAGTGCCGGGACAGGGAATCAGCCCCAGCATTTT

J gene: TRBJ1-2
clone size: NA
V gene: TRBV6-1
D gene: NA
CDR3 protein: CASGSGRGNYGYTF
CDR3 DNA: TGTGCCAGCGGGAGTGGCAGGGGTAACTATGGCTACACCTTC

J gene: TRBJ1-4
clone size: NA
V gene: TRBV5-1
D gene: NA
CDR3 protein: CASSNQGRGNNEKLFF
CDR3 DNA: TGCGCCAGCAGCAATCAAGGACGGGGTAATAATGAAAAACTGTTTTTT

J gene: TRBJ2-3
clone size: NA
V gene: TRBV4-2
D gene: NA
CDR3 protein: CASSQGASTDTQYF
CDR3 DNA: TGTGCCAGCAGCCAGGGGGCTAGCACAGATACGCAGTATTTT

J gene: TRBJ1-2
clone size: NA
V gene: TRBV6-5
D gene: TRBD1
CDR3 protein: CASSYTGRDRDGYTF
CDR3 DNA: TGTGCCAGCAGTTATACGGGTCGGGACAGGGACGGCTACACCTTC

J gene: TRBJ1-1
clone size: NA
V gene: TRBV28
D gene: TRBD1
CDR3 protein: CASGTGRENEAFF
CDR3 DNA: TGTGCCAGCGGGACAGGGAGGGAGAATGAAGCTTTCTTT

J gene: TRBJ1-2
clone size: once
V gene: TRBV6-1
D gene: NA
CDR3 protein: CASILQAGVGYTF
CDR3 DNA: TGTGCCAGCATCTTACAGGCTGGGGTTGGCTACACCTTC

J gene: TRBJ2-5
clone size: NA
V gene: TRBV15
D gene: TRBD1
CDR3 protein: CATSRGTGVNIQETQYF
CDR3 DNA: TGTGCCACCAGCAGGGGGACAGGGGTAAATATCCAAGAGACCCAGTACTTC

J gene: TRBJ2-3
clone size: NA
V gene: TRBV4-1
D gene: NA
CDR3 protein: CASSPPLGSIHTQYF
CDR3 DNA: TGCGCCAGCAGCCCCCCACTAGGGTCGATTCATACGCAGTATTTT

J gene: TRBJ2-7
clone size: NA
V gene: TRBV6-5
D gene: NA
CDR3 protein: CASSSPSQASYEQYF
CDR3 DNA: TGTGCCAGCAGTTCCCCCTCGCAGGCCTCCTACGAGCAGTACTTC

J gene: TRBJ2-3
clone size: NA
V gene: TRBV27
D gene: TRBD2
CDR3 protein: CASQYSGRDTDTQYF
CDR3 DNA: TGTGCCAGCCAGTACAGCGGGAGGGACACAGATACGCAGTATTTT

J gene: TRBJ2-5
clone size: NA
V gene: TRBV4-2
D gene: TRBD2
CDR3 protein: CASSQDWGHEAGGMETQYF
CDR3 DNA: TGTGCCAGCAGCCAAGACTGGGGACATGAAGCGGGGGGCATGGAGACCCAGTACTTC

J gene: TRBJ1-1
clone size: once
V gene: TRBV5-1
D gene: TRBD1
CDR3 protein: CASSAGTANTEAFF
CDR3 DNA: TGCGCCAGCAGCGCCGGGACAGCGAACACTGAAGCTTTCTTT

J gene: TRBJ1-1
clone size: NA
V gene: TRBV4-2
D gene: NA
CDR3 protein: CASSQVGAYTEAFF
CDR3 DNA: TGTGCCAGCAGCCAAGTTGGGGCCTACACTGAAGCTTTCTTT

J gene: TRBJ2-7
clone size: NA
V gene: TRBV18
D gene: TRBD2
CDR3 protein: CASSPRLAGASSYEQYF
CDR3 DNA: TGTGCCAGCTCACCTAGGCTAGCGGGAGCCTCCTCTTACGAGCAGTACTTC

J gene: TRBJ2-3
clone size: NA
V gene: TRBV4-2
D gene: NA
CDR3 protein: CASSQVGSGHSTDTQYF
CDR3 DNA: TGTGCCAGCAGCCAAGTGGGTAGCGGCCACTCCACAGATACGCAGTATTTT

J gene: TRBJ2-5
clone size: once
V gene: TRBV15
D gene: TRBD2
CDR3 protein: CATSRDLTSGKETQYF
CDR3 DNA: TGTGCCACCAGCAGAGATCTGACTAGCGGGAAAGAGACCCAGTACTTC

J gene: TRBJ2-7
clone size: NA
V gene: TRBV7-9
D gene: TRBD2
CDR3 protein: CASSSSGGSYEQYF
CDR3 DNA: TGTGCCAGCAGCTCTAGCGGGGGCTCCTACGAGCAGTACTTC

J gene: TRBJ2-1
clone size: NA
V gene: TRBV7-9
D gene: TRBD2
CDR3 protein: CASSAPGTSVGNEQFF
CDR3 DNA: TGTGCCAGCAGCGCCCCCGGGACTAGCGTGGGCAATGAGCAGTTCTTC

J gene: TRBJ1-4
clone size: NA
V gene: TRBV21-1
D gene: NA
CDR3 protein: CASSKGQGEKLFF
CDR3 DNA: TGTGCCAGCAGCAAGGGACAGGGTGAAAAACTGTTTTTT

J gene: TRBJ1-2
clone size: NA
V gene: TRBV5-1
D gene: TRBD1
CDR3 protein: CASSLNAGQGDGYTF
CDR3 DNA: TGCGCCAGCAGCTTAAATGCGGGACAGGGTGATGGCTACACCTTC

J gene: TRBJ2-7
clone size: NA
V gene: TRBV28
D gene: NA
CDR3 protein: CASSPGREVTYEQYF
CDR3 DNA: TGTGCCAGCAGCCCAGGGCGCGAGGTCACCTACGAGCAGTACTTC

J gene: TRBJ2-7
clone size: few
V gene: TRBV7-2
D gene: NA
CDR3 protein: CASSLVRGSVEQYF
CDR3 DNA: TGTGCCAGCAGCTTAGTGCGGGGTTCGGTCGAGCAGTACTTC

J gene: TRBJ2-1
clone size: NA
V gene: TRBV2
D gene: NA
CDR3 protein: CASTPGVGARSNEQFF
CDR3 DNA: TGTGCCAGCACCCCGGGGGTAGGGGCTCGGTCCAATGAGCAGTTCTTC

J gene: TRBJ2-6
clone size: NA
V gene: TRBV7-8
D gene: TRBD1
CDR3 protein: CASSLFGTGSAGANVLTF
CDR3 DNA: TGTGCCAGCAGCTTATTTGGGACAGGGAGCGCTGGGGCCAACGTCCTGACTTTC

J gene: TRBJ2-7
clone size: NA
V gene: TRBV2
D gene: TRBD1
CDR3 protein: CANREQGPTYEQYF
CDR3 DNA: TGTGCCAACAGGGAACAGGGGCCCACCTACGAGCAGTACTTC

J gene: TRBJ2-5
clone size: NA
V gene: TRBV30
D gene: TRBD1
CDR3 protein: CAWSPPGQGLRETQYF
CDR3 DNA: TGTGCCTGGAGTCCACCCGGACAGGGATTAAGGGAGACCCAGTACTTC

J gene: TRBJ2-3
clone size: once
V gene: TRBV2
D gene: TRBD2
CDR3 protein: CASRGGAGLGTQYF
CDR3 DNA: TGTGCCAGCAGGGGCGGAGCGGGACTGGGTACGCAGTATTTT

J gene: TRBJ2-2
clone size: NA
V gene: TRBV11-1
D gene: NA
CDR3 protein: CASSYRNTGELFF
CDR3 DNA: TGTGCCAGCAGCTACAGGAACACCGGGGAGCTGTTTTTT

J gene: TRBJ2-6
clone size: NA
V gene: TRBV27
D gene: TRBD1
CDR3 protein: CASTKTGTGQAGANVLTF
CDR3 DNA: TGTGCCAGCACCAAAACCGGGACAGGGCAAGCTGGGGCCAACGTCCTGACTTTC

J gene: TRBJ1-1
clone size: NA
V gene: TRBV28
D gene: NA
CDR3 protein: CASSFGGRNTEAFF
CDR3 DNA: TGTGCCAGCAGTTTTGGGGGGAGGAACACTGAAGCTTTCTTT